This entry lists 25 T cell receptor beta chains sequenced from one sample in a study of T cells expressing NK-cell markers. TCRdb re-called the 5' RACE reads; every CDR3 protein appears as one record, without DNA. The table for this sample gives about 540,000 distinct CDR3 sequences. The specimen was blood T cells: a sorted CD56 or NKG2C T cell subset, CD4+ or CD8+ T cells, or bulk PBMC T cells (not recorded which). The source of these receptors is a man between 18 and 35 years old in good health.

V usage is TRBV3-1 and J usage is TRBJ1-1; as DNA is missing, the TRBD1 call by TCRdb cannot be tested. This CDR3 contains 15 residues. Germline CDR1 reads LGHDT; CDR2 reads YNNKEL (reference sequence). CDR3 residues: CASSFRTRGGTEAFF.

V gene TRBV2 combines with J gene TRBJ2-2. CDR1 is SNHLY, CDR2 FYNNEI, per germline. The CDR3 length is 14 residues. CDR3 amino acids: CASSAQELSGELFF. Full variable domain (missing parts from reference TRBV2 and TRBJ2-2): EPEVTQTPSHQVTQMGQEVILRCVPISNHLYFYWYRQILGQKVEFLVSFYNNEISEKSEIFDDQFSVERPDGSNFTLKIRSTKLEDSAMYFCASSAQELSGELFFGEGSRLTVL.

The chain combines TRBV6-1 with TRBJ1-1; lacking DNA, the TRBD1 call made by TCRdb goes unchecked. The CDR3 loop spans 17 amino acids. Germline V gene lookup returns CDR1 MNHNS and CDR2 SASEGT. CDR3 region: CASSGYPGQAMNTEAFF.

The V call is TRBV5-6, the J call TRBJ2-1; TCRdb selects TRBD1, and the lack of DNA leaves this call unchecked. The CDR3 is 13 amino acids. From germline, CDR1 is SGHDT and CDR2 YYEEEE. The CDR3 spells CASSLDGGNEQFF.

This chain uses TRBV18 with TRBJ2-2; the TRBD2 assignment by TCRdb is unverifiable without DNA. Germline-derived CDR1 and CDR2 are KGHSH and LQKENI. The CDR3 covers 18 residues. The CDR3 protein is CASSPLTSGRTNTGELFF.

V gene TRBV7-2 combines with J gene TRBJ2-5; TCRdb's assignment of TRBD1 cannot be checked, as there is no DNA. There are 14 residues in the CDR3. CDR1 is SGHTA and CDR2 is FQGNSA in the germline V gene. This CDR3 reads CASIPGTEQETQYF.

The chain recombines TRBV15 with TRBJ2-1. Per germline, CDR1 LNHNV and CDR2 YYDKDF (reference sequence). This CDR3 is built from 17 residues. CDR3 loop: CATSSFDPGDPYNEQFF. Looking up the rest from reference TRBV15 and TRBJ2-1 gives the full variable domain: DAMVIQNPRYQVTQFGKPVTLSCSQTLNHNVMYWYQQKSSQAPKLLFHYYDKDFNNEADTPDNFQSRRPNTSFCFLDIRSPGLGDTAMYLCATSSFDPGDPYNEQFFGPGTRLTVL.

This chain links TRBV30 with TRBJ2-3; TCRdb's assignment of TRBD2 cannot be checked, as there is no DNA. CDR1 and CDR2 (germline): GTSNPN, SVGIG (reference sequence). CDR3 length: 15 amino acids. CDR3 residues: CAWSPAGGRLDTQYF.

This sequence joins TRBV24-1 and TRBJ1-1. The CDR3 sequence is 13 residues long. Germline V gene lookup returns CDR1 KGHDR and CDR2 SFDVKD. CDR3 sequence: CATTSTMGTEAFF.

The CDR3 sequence: CASSLDKREIPDTQYF. This sequence joins TRBV7-6 and TRBJ2-3; TCRdb picks TRBD2, but there is no DNA to check that call. CDR1 SGHVS and CDR2 FNYEAQ come from the germline V gene. This CDR3 has 16 residues. Full variable domain (outside the CDR3, taken from reference TRBV7-6 and TRBJ2-3): GAGVSQSPRYKVTKRGQDVALRCDPISGHVSLYWYRQALGQGPEFLTYFNYEAQQDKSGLPNDRFSAERPEGSISTLTIQRTEQRDSAMYRCASSLDKREIPDTQYFGPGTRLTVL.

The rearrangement uses TRBV4-2 and TRBJ2-6; as DNA is missing, the TRBD1 call by TCRdb cannot be tested. The CDR3 is 19 residues long. Germline loops: CDR1 LGHNA, CDR2 YNFKEQ. The CDR3 here is CASSQWGDRGSSGANVLTF.

The J gene is TRBJ1-1, the V gene TRBV7-9. The CDR3 has 17 amino acids. The germline V gene encodes CDR1 SEHNR and CDR2 FQNEAQ (reference sequence). The chain's CDR3 is CASSLSMAARSNTEAFF.

The chain has TRBV6-1 and TRBJ1-6; no DNA is available, so the TRBD1 call from TCRdb remains unchecked. The germline V gene has CDR1 MNHNS and CDR2 SASEGT. The CDR3 sequence is 15 residues long. CDR3 sequence: CASRRTGPQNSPLHF.

This chain links TRBV14 with TRBJ2-7; TCRdb gives TRBD2 as the D gene, but with no DNA this cannot be confirmed. Germline V CDR1 and CDR2: SGHDN, FVKESK. CDR3 length equals 12 residues. CDR3 sequence reads: CASAWTKAEQYF.

The V gene is TRBV18, the J gene TRBJ1-2. The germline V gene encodes CDR1 KGHSH and CDR2 LQKENI. This CDR3 has 13 residues. This CDR3 is CASSQTENYGYTF.

This chain connects TRBV10-1 to TRBJ2-1; without DNA, the TCRdb call of TRBD2 cannot be checked. This CDR3 contains 19 residues. The V gene's germline CDR1 is WNHNN and CDR2 SYGVQD (reference sequence). The CDR3 loop is CASSAGTAGGPLQTDEQFF.

The chain combines TRBV15 with TRBJ2-4; TCRdb lists TRBD2, though no DNA is available to test this call. CDR1 and CDR2 (germline): LNHNV, YYDKDF (reference sequence). The CDR3 loop spans 17 amino acids. The CDR3 protein is CATSRERLDNAKNIQYF. Complete variable domain (other parts from reference TRBV15 and TRBJ2-4): DAMVIQNPRYQVTQFGKPVTLSCSQTLNHNVMYWYQQKSSQAPKLLFHYYDKDFNNEADTPDNFQSRRPNTSFCFLDIRSPGLGDTAMYLCATSRERLDNAKNIQYFGAGTRLSVL.

The CDR3 reads CASSAAGFYEQYF. The chain carries TRBV25-1 and TRBJ2-7. This CDR3 contains 13 residues. Germline V CDR1 and CDR2: MGHDK, SYGVNS.

The chain employs TRBV12-3 or TRBV12-4 and TRBJ2-1; absent DNA, TCRdb's TRBD2 call cannot be checked. The CDR3 totals 15 residues. CDR3 residues: CASSLTSGSNHEQFF.

The CDR3: CASSPVGGDTGELFF. This chain connects TRBV9 to TRBJ2-2; absent DNA, TCRdb's TRBD2 call cannot be checked. Germline V gene sequence: CDR1 SGDLS, CDR2 YYNGEE. The CDR3 has 15 residues.

This chain links TRBV12-3 or TRBV12-4 with TRBJ2-5; TCRdb's D call, TRBD2, is unchecked because there is no DNA. The CDR3 sequence is 15 residues long. CDR3 amino acids: CASSLASGRKETQYF.

This chain connects TRBV3-1 to TRBJ2-1; TCRdb's D gene call, TRBD2, goes unchecked for lack of DNA. The CDR3 has 14 residues. Germline lookup yields CDR1 LGHDT and CDR2 YNNKEL (reference sequence). CDR3 residues: CASSHSGVYDEQFF.

The rearrangement joins TRBV25-1 to TRBJ1-6. CDR3 length: 12 amino acids. Germline V CDR1 and CDR2: MGHDK, SYGVNS. The CDR3 sequence is CASSTYNSPLHF. Full variable domain (remainder filled in from reference TRBV25-1 and TRBJ1-6): EADIYQTPRYLVIGTGKKITLECSQTMGHDKMYWYQQDPGMELHLIHYSYGVNSTEKGDLSSESTVSRIRTEHFPLTLESARPSHTSQYLCASSTYNSPLHFGNGTRLTVT.

The CDR3 loop is CASSSGGGGEQYF. The chain carries TRBV27 and TRBJ2-7; TCRdb returns TRBD1, unconfirmable since there is no DNA. CDR3 length: 13 residues. The germline V gene encodes CDR1 MNHEY and CDR2 SMNVEV (reference sequence).

J is TRBJ2-1 and V is TRBV3-1. CDR1 and CDR2 from the germline V gene are LGHDT and YNNKEL (reference sequence). This CDR3 has 14 amino acids. The CDR3 loop reads CASSAGALDYEQFF.